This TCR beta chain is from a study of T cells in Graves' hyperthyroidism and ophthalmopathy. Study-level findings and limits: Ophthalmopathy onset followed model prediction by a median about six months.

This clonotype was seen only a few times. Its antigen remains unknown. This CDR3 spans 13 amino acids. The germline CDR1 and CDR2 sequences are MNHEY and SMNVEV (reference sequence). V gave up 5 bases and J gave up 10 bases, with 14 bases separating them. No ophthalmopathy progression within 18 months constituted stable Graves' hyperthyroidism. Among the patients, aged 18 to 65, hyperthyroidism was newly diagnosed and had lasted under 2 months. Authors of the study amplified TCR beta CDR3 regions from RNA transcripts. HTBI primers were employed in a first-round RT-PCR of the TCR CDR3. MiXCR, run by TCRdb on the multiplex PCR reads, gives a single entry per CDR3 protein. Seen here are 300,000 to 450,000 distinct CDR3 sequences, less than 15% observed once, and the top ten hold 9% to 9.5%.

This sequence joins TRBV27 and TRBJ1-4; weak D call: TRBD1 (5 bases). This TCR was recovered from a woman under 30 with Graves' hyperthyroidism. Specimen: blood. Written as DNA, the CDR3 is TGTGCCAGCAGTAACTCGGGTGGGGGAAAACTGTTTTTT. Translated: CASSNSGGGKLFF.